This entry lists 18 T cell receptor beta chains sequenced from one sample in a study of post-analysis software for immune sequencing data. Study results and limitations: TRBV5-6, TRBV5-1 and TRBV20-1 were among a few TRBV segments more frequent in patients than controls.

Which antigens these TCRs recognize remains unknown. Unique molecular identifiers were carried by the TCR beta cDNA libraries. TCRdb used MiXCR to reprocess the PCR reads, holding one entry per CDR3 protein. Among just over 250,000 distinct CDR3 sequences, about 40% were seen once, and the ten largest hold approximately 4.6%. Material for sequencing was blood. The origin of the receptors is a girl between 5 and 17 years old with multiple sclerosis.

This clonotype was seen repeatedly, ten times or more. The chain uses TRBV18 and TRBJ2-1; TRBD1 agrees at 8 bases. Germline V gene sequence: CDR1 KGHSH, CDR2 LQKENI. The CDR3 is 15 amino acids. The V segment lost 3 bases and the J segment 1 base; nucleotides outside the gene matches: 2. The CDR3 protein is CASSPRTGSYNEQFF. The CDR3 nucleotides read TGTGCCAGCTCACCCCGGACAGGGTCCTACAATGAGCAGTTCTTC.

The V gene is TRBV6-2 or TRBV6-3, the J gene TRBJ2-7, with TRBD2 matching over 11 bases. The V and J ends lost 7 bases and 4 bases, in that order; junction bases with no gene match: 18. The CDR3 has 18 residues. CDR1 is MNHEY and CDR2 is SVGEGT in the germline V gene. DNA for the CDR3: TGTGCCAGCATCGCCCGGGGGCAAAGACTAGCGGGACAATACGAGCAGTACTTC. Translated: CASIARGQRLAGQYEQYF.

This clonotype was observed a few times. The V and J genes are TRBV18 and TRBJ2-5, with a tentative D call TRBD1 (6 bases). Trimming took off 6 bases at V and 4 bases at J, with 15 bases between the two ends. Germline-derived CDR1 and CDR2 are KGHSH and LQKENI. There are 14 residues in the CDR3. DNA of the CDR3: TGTGCCAGCTCCCCCGGACAGCCAGGAGAGACCCAGTACTTC. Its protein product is CASSPGQPGETQYF.

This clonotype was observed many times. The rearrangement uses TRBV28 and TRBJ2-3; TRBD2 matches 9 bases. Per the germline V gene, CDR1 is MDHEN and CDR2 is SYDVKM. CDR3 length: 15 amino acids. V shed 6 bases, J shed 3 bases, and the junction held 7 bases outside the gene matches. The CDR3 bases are TGTGCCAGCAGCTTGCTAGCGGGGAGAACAGATACGCAGTATTTT. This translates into CASSLLAGRTDTQYF.

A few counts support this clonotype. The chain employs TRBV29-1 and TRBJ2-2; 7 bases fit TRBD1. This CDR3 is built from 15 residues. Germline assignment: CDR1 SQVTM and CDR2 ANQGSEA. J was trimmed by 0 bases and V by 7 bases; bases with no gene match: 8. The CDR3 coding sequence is TGCAGCGGCAGCACAGGGGCCGCGAACACCGGGGAGCTGTTTTTT. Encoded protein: CSGSTGAANTGELFF.

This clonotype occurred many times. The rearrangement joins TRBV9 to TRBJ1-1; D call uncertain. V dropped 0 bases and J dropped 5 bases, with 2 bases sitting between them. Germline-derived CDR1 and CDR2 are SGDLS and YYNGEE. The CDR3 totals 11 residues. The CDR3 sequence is CASSVVTEAFF. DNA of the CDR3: TGTGCCAGCAGCGTAGTAACTGAAGCTTTCTTT.

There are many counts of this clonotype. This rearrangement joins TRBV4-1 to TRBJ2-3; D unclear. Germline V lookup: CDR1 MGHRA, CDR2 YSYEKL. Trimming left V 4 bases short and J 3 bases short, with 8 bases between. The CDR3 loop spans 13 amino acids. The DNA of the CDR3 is TGCGCCAGCAGCCTGACACGGACAGATACGCAGTATTTT. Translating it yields CASSLTRTDTQYF.

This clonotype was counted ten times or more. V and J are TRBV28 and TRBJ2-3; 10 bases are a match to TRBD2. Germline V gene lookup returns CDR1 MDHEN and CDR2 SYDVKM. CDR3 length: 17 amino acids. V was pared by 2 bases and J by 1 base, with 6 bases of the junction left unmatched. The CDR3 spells CASSLLAGELGTDTQYF. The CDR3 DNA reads TGTGCCAGCAGTTTACTAGCGGGGGAGCTTGGCACAGATACGCAGTATTTT.

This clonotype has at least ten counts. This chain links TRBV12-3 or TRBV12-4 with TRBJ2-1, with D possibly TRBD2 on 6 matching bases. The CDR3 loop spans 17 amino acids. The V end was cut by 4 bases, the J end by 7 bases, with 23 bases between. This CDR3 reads CASSSTWEAGLQNEQFF. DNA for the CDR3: TGTGCCAGCAGTTCCACTTGGGAGGCGGGACTTCAGAATGAGCAGTTCTTC.

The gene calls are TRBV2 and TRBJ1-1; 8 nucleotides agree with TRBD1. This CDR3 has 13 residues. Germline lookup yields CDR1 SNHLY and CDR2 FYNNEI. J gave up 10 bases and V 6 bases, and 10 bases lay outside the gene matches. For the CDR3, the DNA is TGTGCCAGCAGGTTACAGGGGGGTGCTGGAGCTTTCTTT. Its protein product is CASRLQGGAGAFF.

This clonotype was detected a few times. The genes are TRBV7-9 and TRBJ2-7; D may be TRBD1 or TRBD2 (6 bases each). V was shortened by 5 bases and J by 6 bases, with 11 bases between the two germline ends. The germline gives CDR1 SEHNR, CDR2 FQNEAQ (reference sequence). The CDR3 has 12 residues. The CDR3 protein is CASSLEGGEQYF. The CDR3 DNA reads TGTGCCAGCAGCCTGGAGGGGGGCGAGCAGTACTTC.

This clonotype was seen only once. In nucleotides, the CDR3 is TGTGCCATCAGTGAACAGGAGTACGAGCAGTACTTC. Its translation: CAISEQEYEQYF. The chain combines TRBV10-3 with TRBJ2-7; D may be TRBD1 (5 bases). Germline V gives CDR1 ENHRY, CDR2 SYGVKD. V was clipped by 3 bases and J by 4 bases, with 7 bases between them. This CDR3 spans 12 amino acids.

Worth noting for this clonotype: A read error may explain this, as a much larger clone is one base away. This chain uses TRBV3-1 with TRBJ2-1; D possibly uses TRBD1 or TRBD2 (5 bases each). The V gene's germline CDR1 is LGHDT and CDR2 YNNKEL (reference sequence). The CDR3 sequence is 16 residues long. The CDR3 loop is CASSPRGLGLYNERFF. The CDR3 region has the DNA TGTGCCAGCAGCCCCCGGGGCTTGGGCCTTTACAATGAGCGGTTCTTC.

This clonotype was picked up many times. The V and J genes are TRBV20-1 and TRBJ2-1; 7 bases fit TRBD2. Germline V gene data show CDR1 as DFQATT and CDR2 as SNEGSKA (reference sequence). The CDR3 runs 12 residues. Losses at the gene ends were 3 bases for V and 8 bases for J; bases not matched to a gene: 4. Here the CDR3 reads CSASGAGDEQFF. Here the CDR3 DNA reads TGCAGTGCTAGCGGGGCGGGGGATGAGCAGTTCTTC.

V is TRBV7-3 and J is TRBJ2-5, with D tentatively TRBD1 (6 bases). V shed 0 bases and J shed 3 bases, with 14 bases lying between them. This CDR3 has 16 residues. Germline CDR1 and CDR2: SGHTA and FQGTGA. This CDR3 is CASSLTAQGGEETQYF. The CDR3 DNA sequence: TGTGCCAGCAGCTTAACGGCCCAAGGGGGTGAAGAGACCCAGTACTTC. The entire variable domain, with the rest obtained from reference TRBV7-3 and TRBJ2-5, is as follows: GAGVSQTPSNKVTEKGKYVELRCDPISGHTALYWYRQSLGQGPEFLIYFQGTGAADDSGLPNDRFFAVRPEGSVSTLKIQRTERGDSAVYLCASSLTAQGGEETQYFGPGTRLLVL.

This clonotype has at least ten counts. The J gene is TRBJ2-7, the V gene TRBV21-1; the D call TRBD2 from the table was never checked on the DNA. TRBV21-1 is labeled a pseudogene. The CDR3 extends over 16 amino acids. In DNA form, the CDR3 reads TGTGCCAGCAGCAAAGAGGAACTAGCGGGCTCCTACGAGCAGTACTTC. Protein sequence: CASSKEELAGSYEQYF.

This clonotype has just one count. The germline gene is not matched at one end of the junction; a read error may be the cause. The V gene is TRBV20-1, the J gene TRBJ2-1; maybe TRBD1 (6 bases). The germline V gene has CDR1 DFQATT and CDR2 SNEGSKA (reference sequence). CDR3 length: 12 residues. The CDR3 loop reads CSGGPRDNELFF. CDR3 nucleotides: TGCAGTGGCGGTCCCCGGGACAATGAGCTGTTCTTC.

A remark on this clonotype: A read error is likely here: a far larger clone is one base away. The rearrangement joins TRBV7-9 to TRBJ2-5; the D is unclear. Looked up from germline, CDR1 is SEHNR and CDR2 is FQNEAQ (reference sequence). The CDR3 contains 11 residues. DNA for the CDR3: TGTTCCAGCAGCTCCCAAGAGACCCAGTACTTC. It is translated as CSSSSQETQYF.